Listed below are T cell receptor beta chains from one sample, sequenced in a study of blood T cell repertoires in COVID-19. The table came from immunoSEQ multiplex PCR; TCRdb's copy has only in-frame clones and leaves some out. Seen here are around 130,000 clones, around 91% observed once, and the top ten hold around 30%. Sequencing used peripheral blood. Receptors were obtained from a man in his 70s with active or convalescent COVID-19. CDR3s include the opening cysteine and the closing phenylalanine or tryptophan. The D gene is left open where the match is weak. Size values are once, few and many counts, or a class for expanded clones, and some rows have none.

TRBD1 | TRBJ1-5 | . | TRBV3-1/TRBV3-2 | TGTGCCAGCAGCCCCTTCCGACAGGGAGGCAATCAGCCCCAGCATTTT | CASSPFRQGGNQPQHF
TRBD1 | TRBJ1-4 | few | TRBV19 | TGTGCCAGTAGTACTTGGGACAGGGTATTTGAAAAACTGTTTTTT | CASSTWDRVFEKLFF
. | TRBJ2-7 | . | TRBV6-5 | TGTGCCAGCAGTAAGGGAGGGGGAGGGTACGAGCAGTACTTC | CASSKGGGGYEQYF
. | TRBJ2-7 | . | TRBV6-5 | TGTGCCAGCACACAAGGTGACACGTCTGTAGGCGAGCAGTACTTC | CASTQGDTSVGEQYF
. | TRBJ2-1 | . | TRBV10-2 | TGCGCCAGCAGCTGGACAGCAGATTACAATGAGCAGTTCTTC | CASSWTADYNEQFF
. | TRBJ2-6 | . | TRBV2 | TGTGCCAGCAGTGTTGGGGGGTCTGGGGCCAACGTCCTGACTTTC | CASSVGGSGANVLTF
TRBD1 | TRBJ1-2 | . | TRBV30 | TGTGCCTGGAGTTCCAGACAGGGGGCTAACTATGGCTACACCTTC | CAWSSRQGANYGYTF
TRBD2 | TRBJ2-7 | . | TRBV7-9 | TGTGCCAGCAGCTTAGCTAGCGGGCCATACGAGCAGTACTTC | CASSLASGPYEQYF
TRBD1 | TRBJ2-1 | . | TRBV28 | TGTGCCAGCGTCACTGCTGGGACAGAGCCCTACAATGAGCAGTTCTTC | CASVTAGTEPYNEQFF
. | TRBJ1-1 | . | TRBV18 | TGTGCCAGCTCACGGAGTGGAACTGAAGCTTTCTTT | CASSRSGTEAFF
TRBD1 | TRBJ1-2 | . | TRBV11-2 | TGTGCCAGCAGCCAACAGACAGGGGCCTACTATGGCTACACCTTC | CASSQQTGAYYGYTF
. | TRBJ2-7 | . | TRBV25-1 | TGTGCCAGCAGTGCCTGGGGCCTTTACGAGCAGTACTTC | CASSAWGLYEQYF
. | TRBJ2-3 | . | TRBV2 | TGTGCCAGCAAAAGTGGCAGAAACACAGATACGCAGTATTTT | CASKSGRNTDTQYF
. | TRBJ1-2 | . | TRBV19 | TGTGCCAGTAGTATAGCCAACAGAATAGCTAACTATGGCTACACCTTC | CASSIANRIANYGYTF
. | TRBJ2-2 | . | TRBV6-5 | TGTGCCAGCAGTTACGTTTACGGGGGAGAGGCCGGGGAGCTGTTTTTT | CASSYVYGGEAGELFF
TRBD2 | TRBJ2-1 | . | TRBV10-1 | TGCGCCAGCAGTGACCCCGGACTAGCGGGAGTGACTGAGCAGTTCTTC | CASSDPGLAGVTEQFF
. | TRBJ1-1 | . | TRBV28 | TGTGCCAGCAGTTCACAGGATTTGAACACTGAAGCTTTCTTT | CASSSQDLNTEAFF